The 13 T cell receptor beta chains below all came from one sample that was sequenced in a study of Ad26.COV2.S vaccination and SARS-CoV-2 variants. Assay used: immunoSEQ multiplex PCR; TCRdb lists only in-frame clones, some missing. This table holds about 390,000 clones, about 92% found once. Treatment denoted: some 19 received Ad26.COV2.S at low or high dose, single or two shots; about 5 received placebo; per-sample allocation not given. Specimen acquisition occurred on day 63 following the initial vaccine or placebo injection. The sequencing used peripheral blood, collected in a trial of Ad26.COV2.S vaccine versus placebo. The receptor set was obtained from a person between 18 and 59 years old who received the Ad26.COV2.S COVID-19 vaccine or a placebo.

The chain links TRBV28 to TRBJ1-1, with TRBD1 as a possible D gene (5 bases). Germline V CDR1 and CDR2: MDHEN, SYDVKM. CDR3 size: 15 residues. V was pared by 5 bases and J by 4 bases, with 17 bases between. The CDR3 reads CASSTIQVTSTEAFF. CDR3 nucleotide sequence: TGTGCCAGCAGTACGATACAGGTTACGAGCACTGAAGCTTTCTTT.

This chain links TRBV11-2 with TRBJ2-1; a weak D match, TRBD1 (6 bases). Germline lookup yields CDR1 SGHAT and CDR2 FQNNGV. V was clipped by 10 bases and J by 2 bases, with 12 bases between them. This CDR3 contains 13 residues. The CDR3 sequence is CATHRVAYNEQFF. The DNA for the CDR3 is TGTGCCACCCACAGGGTTGCCTACAATGAGCAGTTCTTC.

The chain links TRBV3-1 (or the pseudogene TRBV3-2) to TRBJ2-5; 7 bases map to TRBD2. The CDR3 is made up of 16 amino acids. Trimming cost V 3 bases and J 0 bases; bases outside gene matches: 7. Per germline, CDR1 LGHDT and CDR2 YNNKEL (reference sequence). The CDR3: CASSQGRGSYQETQYF. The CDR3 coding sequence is TGTGCCAGCAGCCAGGGGCGGGGGAGCTACCAAGAGACCCAGTACTTC.

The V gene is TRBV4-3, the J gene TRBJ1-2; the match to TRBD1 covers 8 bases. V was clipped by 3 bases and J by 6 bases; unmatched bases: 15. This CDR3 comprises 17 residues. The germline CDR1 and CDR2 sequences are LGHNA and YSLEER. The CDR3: CASSQQTSGGGGHGYTF. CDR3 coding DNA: TGCGCCAGCAGCCAGCAAACTTCAGGGGGCGGGGGACATGGCTACACCTTC.

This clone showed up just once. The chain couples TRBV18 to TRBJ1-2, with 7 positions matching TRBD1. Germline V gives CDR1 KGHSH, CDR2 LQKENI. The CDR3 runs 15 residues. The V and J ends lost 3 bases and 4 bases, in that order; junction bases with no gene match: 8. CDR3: CASSPRTGDSYGYTF. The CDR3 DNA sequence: TGTGCCAGCTCACCCAGAACAGGGGACAGCTATGGCTACACCTTC.

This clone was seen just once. The CDR3 DNA reads as TGTGCCAGCTCACACCCGGGGGGCCGTCAGCAGTTCTTC. This gives the protein CASSHPGGRQQFF. The J gene is TRBJ2-1, the V gene TRBV18; tentative D call: TRBD2 (7 bases). CDR1 is KGHSH, CDR2 LQKENI, per germline. V lost 4 bases to trimming and J lost 11 bases, with 15 bases between them. CDR3 size: 13 residues.

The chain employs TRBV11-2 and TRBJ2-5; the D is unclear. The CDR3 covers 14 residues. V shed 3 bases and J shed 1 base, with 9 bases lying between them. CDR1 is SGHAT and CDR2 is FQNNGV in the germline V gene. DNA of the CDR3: TGTGCCAGCAGCTTGGGTTTTGTCCAAGAGACCCAGTACTTC. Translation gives CASSLGFVQETQYF.

CDR3 protein: CASGLVLGTGGVEQYF. In DNA form, the CDR3 reads TGTGCTAGTGGTTTGGTTTTGGGGACAGGGGGCGTCGAGCAGTACTTC. The V gene is TRBV12-5, the J gene TRBJ2-7; 12 nucleotides line up with TRBD1. This CDR3 is built from 16 residues. From germline, CDR1 is LGHNT and CDR2 FRNRAP. V shed 0 bases and J 6 bases; nucleotides not matched to a gene: 6.

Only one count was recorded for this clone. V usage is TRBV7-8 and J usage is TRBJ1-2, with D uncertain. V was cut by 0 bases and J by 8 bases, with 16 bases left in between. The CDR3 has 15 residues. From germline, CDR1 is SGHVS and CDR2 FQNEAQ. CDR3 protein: CASSLAGQGVYGYTF. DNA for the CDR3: TGTGCCAGCAGCTTAGCCGGGCAAGGAGTCTACGGCTACACCTTC.

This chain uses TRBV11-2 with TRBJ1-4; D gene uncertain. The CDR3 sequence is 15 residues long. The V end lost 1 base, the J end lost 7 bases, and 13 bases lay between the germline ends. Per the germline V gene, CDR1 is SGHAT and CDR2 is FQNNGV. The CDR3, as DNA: TGTGCCAGCAGCTTAGGGGCCTTTAGAGGTGAAAAACTGTTTTTT. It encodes CASSLGAFRGEKLFF.

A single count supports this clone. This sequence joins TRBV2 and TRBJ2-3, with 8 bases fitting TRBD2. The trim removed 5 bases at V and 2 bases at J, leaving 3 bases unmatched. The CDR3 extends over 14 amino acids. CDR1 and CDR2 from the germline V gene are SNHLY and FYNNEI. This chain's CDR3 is CASSLRGDTDTQYF. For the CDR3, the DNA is TGTGCCAGCAGTTTGCGGGGGGACACAGATACGCAGTATTTT.

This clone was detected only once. In nucleotides, the CDR3 is TGTGCCAGCAGAGCCACGGGAAACTCTAATGAAAAACTGTTTTTT. Its translation is CASRATGNSNEKLFF. The chain employs TRBV2 and TRBJ1-4; D unclear. Germline CDR1 reads SNHLY; CDR2 reads FYNNEI. CDR3 size: 15 residues. V gave up 6 bases and J gave up 3 bases, with 14 bases separating them.

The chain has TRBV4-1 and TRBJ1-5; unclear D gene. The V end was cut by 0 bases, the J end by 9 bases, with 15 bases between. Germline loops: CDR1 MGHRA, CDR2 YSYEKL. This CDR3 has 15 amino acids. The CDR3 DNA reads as TGCGCCAGCAGCCAAGATAGAACGGTCTTAGGGCCCCAGCATTTT. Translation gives CASSQDRTVLGPQHF.